This is a list of T cell receptor beta chains from one sample in a study of T cells in Graves' hyperthyroidism and ophthalmopathy. One entry per CDR3 protein results from TCRdb running MiXCR on the multiplex PCR reads. Seen here are about 320,000 distinct CDR3 sequences, approximately 16% observed once, and the top ten hold around 33%. Sequencing used blood. Source of these receptors: a man aged 25 to 45 with Graves' hyperthyroidism. CDR3s include the opening cysteine and the closing phenylalanine or tryptophan. The D gene is left open where the match is weak. Some rows mark clone size as missing; the rest say once, few, many or name a class of expanded clone.

J gene: TRBJ1-2; D gene: TRBD1; V gene: TRBV13; clone size: -; CDR3 protein: CASSYRQGLGGYTF; CDR3 DNA: TGTGCCAGCAGCTATAGACAGGGTTTAGGTGGCTACACCTTC
J gene: TRBJ2-7; D gene: TRBD2; V gene: TRBV2; clone size: many; CDR3 protein: CASSEFAGGGYEQYF; CDR3 DNA: TGTGCCAGCAGTGAATTTGCGGGAGGGGGATACGAGCAGTACTTC
J gene: TRBJ1-4; D gene: TRBD1; V gene: TRBV28; clone size: many; CDR3 protein: CASAIGGTGVMRELFF; CDR3 DNA: TGTGCCAGCGCGATAGGGGGGACAGGAGTAATGAGGGAACTGTTTTTT
J gene: TRBJ2-1; D gene: -; V gene: TRBV2; clone size: many; CDR3 protein: CASSIAGSEGEQFF; CDR3 DNA: TGTGCCAGCAGCATTGCGGGGAGTGAGGGTGAGCAGTTCTTC
J gene: TRBJ1-5; D gene: TRBD1; V gene: TRBV11-1; clone size: many; CDR3 protein: CASSSNPGQGIQPQHF; CDR3 DNA: TGTGCCAGCAGCTCAAACCCGGGACAGGGGATTCAGCCCCAGCATTTT
J gene: TRBJ2-1; D gene: -; V gene: TRBV20-1; clone size: few; CDR3 protein: CSARATPGAEDDAISYNEQFF; CDR3 DNA: TGCAGTGCTAGGGCTACTCCGGGGGCAGAGGATGATGCCATCTCCTACAATGAGCAGTTCTTC
J gene: TRBJ2-7; D gene: -; V gene: TRBV11-3; clone size: many; CDR3 protein: CASSFGSRGYEQYF; CDR3 DNA: TGTGCCAGCAGCTTCGGAAGCAGGGGCTACGAGCAGTACTTC
J gene: TRBJ2-7; D gene: -; V gene: TRBV3-1; clone size: many; CDR3 protein: CASSQAALYEQYF; CDR3 DNA: TGTGCCAGCAGCCAGGCGGCCCTCTACGAGCAGTACTTC
J gene: TRBJ1-5; D gene: -; V gene: TRBV7-7; clone size: few; CDR3 protein: CASSLRQGQPQHF; CDR3 DNA: TGTGCTAGCAGCTTAAGGCAGGGCCAGCCCCAGCATTTT
J gene: TRBJ2-1; D gene: -; V gene: TRBV5-1; clone size: many; CDR3 protein: CASSPGDSPYNEQFF; CDR3 DNA: TGCGCCAGCAGTCCGGGGGACAGCCCCTACAATGAGCAGTTCTTC
J gene: TRBJ1-1; D gene: TRBD1; V gene: TRBV19; clone size: -; CDR3 protein: CASSIGQGLTEAFF; CDR3 DNA: TGTGCCAGTAGTATAGGACAGGGGTTAACTGAAGCTTTCTTT
J gene: TRBJ1-5; D gene: -; V gene: TRBV28; clone size: -; CDR3 protein: CASSFRPNQPQHF; CDR3 DNA: TGTGCCAGCAGTTTCCGACCCAATCAGCCCCAGCATTTT
J gene: TRBJ2-7; D gene: -; V gene: TRBV15; clone size: few; CDR3 protein: CATRGDGSLSEQYF; CDR3 DNA: TGTGCCACCAGGGGGGACGGATCTTTATCCGAGCAGTACTTC
J gene: TRBJ1-1; D gene: -; V gene: TRBV11-2; clone size: many; CDR3 protein: CASSSRRDLTEAFF; CDR3 DNA: TGTGCCAGCAGCAGTCGCAGGGATCTCACTGAAGCTTTCTTT
J gene: TRBJ2-1; D gene: -; V gene: TRBV5-1; clone size: many; CDR3 protein: CASTRDFLDSYNEQFF; CDR3 DNA: TGCGCCAGCACCAGGGATTTTTTGGACTCCTACAATGAGCAGTTCTTC
J gene: TRBJ2-7; D gene: -; V gene: TRBV29-1; clone size: many; CDR3 protein: CSVVGYWTYEQYF; CDR3 DNA: TGCAGCGTTGTGGGGTATTGGACCTACGAGCAGTACTTC
J gene: TRBJ2-7; D gene: -; V gene: TRBV29-1; clone size: few; CDR3 protein: CSVGSVYEQYF; CDR3 DNA: TGCAGCGTCGGCAGCGTCTACGAGCAGTACTTC
J gene: TRBJ2-7; D gene: -; V gene: TRBV6-1; clone size: -; CDR3 protein: CASSEDQSPIYEQYF; CDR3 DNA: TGTGCCAGCAGCGAGGACCAATCCCCTATCTACGAGCAGTACTTC